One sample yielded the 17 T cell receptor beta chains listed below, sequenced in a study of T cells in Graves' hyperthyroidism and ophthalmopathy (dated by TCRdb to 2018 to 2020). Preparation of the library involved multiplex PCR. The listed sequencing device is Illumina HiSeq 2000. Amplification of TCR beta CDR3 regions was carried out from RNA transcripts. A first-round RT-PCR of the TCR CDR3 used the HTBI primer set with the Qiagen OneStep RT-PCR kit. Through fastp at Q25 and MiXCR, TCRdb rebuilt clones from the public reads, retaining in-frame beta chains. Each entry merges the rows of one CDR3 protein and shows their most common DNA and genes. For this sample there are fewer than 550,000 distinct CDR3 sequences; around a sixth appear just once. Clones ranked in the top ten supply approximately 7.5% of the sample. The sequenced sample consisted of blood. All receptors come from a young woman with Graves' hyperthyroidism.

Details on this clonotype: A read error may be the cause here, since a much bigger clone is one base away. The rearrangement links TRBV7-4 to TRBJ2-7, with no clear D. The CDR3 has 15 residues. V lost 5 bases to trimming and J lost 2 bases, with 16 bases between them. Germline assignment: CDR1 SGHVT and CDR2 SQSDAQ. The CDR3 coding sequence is TGTGCCAGCAGCCCAACATCCGATCGCCCCTACGAGCAGTACTTC. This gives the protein CASSPTSDRPYEQYF.

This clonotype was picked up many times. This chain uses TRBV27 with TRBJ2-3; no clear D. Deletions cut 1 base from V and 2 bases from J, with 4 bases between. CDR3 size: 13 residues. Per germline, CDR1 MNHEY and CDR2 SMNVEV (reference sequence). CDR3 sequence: CASSLWNTDTQYF. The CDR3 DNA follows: TGTGCCAGCAGTTTATGGAACACAGATACGCAGTATTTT.

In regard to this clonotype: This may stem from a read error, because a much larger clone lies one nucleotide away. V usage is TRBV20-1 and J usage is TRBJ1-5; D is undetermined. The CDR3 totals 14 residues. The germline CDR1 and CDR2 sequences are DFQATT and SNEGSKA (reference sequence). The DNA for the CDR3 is TGCGGTGCTAGAGGTGGACTGTTCAATCAGCCCCAGCATTTT. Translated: CGARGGLFNQPQHF.

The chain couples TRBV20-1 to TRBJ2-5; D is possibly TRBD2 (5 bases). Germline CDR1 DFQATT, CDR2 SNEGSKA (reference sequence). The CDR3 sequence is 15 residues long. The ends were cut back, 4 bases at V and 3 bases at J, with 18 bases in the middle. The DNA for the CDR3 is TGCAGTGCTAAAGTTAGGCCCGGGGTCAAAGAGACCCAGTACTTC. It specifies CSAKVRPGVKETQYF.

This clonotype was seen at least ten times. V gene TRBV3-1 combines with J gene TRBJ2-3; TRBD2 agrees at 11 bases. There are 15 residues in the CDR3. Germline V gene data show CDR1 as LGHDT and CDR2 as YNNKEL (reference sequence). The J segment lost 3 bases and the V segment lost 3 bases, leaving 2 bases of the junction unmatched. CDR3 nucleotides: TGTGCCAGCAGCCAGATAGCGGGGGGGACAGATACGCAGTATTTT. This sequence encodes CASSQIAGGTDTQYF.

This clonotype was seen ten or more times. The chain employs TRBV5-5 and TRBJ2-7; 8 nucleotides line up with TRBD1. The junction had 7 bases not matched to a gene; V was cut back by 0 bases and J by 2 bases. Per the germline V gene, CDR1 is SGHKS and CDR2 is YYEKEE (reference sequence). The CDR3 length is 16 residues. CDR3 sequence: CASSLAGTGSTYEQYF. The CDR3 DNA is TGTGCCAGCAGCTTGGCCGGGACAGGTTCTACCTACGAGCAGTACTTC.

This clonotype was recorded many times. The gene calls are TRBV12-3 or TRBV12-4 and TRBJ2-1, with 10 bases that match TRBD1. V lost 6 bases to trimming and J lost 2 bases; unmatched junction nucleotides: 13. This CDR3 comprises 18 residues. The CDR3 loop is CASRTGTGVPYTYNEQFF. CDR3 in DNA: TGTGCCAGCAGGACCGGGACAGGGGTCCCCTATACCTACAATGAGCAGTTCTTC.

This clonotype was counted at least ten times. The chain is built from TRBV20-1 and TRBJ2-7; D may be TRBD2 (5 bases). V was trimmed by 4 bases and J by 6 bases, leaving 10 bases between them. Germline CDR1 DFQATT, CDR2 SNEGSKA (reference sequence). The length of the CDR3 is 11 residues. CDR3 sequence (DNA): TGCAGTGCTAAACGCGGGCTCGAGCAGTACTTC. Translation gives CSAKRGLEQYF.

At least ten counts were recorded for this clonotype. CDR3 loop: CASSLSGPRNTEAFF. The CDR3 DNA reads TGTGCCAGCAGCTTAAGCGGGCCCCGGAACACTGAAGCTTTCTTT. This chain connects TRBV11-2 to TRBJ1-1, with D uncertain. This CDR3 region has 15 residues. Germline V gives CDR1 SGHAT, CDR2 FQNNGV. V was cut by 2 bases and J by 1 base, with 11 bases left in between.

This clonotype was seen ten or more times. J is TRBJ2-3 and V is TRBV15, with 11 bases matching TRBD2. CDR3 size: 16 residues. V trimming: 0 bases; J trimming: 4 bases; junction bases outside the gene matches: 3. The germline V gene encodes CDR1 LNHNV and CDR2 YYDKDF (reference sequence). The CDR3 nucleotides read TGTGCCACCAGCAGAGATTTTAGCGGGGGGGCAGATACGCAGTATTTT. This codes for CATSRDFSGGADTQYF.

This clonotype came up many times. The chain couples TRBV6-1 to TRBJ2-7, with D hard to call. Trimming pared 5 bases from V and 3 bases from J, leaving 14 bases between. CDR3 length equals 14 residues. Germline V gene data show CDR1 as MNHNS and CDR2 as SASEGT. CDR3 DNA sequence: TGTGCCAGCAGTTATCAAGACGGAAGCTACGAGCAGTACTTC. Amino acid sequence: CASSYQDGSYEQYF.

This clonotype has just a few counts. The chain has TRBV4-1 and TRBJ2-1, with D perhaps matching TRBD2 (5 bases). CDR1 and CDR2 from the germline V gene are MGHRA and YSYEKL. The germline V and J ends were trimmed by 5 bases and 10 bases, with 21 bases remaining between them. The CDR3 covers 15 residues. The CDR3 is CASSSPVRGKKEQFF. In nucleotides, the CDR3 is TGCGCCAGCAGCTCCCCGGTCAGAGGGAAAAAAGAGCAGTTCTTC.

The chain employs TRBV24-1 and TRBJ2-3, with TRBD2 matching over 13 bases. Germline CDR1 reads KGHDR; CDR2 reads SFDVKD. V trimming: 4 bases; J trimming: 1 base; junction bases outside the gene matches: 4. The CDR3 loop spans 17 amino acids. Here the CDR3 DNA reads TGTGCCACCAGTGACCCCGGGACTAGCGGGGGCACAGATACGCAGTATTTT. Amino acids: CATSDPGTSGGTDTQYF.

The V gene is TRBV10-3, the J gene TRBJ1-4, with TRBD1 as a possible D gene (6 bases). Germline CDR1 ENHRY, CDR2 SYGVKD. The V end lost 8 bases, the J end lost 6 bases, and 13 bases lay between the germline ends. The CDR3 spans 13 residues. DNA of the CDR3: TGTGCCATCCAGGGGAAGCTCGATGAAAAACTGTTTTTT. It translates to CAIQGKLDEKLFF.

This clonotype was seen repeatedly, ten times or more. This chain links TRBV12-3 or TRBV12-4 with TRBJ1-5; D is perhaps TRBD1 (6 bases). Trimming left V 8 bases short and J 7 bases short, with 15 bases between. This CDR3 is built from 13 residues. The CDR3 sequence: CASGSGEGQPQHF. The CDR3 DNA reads TGTGCCAGCGGGTCAGGGGAAGGACAGCCCCAGCATTTT.

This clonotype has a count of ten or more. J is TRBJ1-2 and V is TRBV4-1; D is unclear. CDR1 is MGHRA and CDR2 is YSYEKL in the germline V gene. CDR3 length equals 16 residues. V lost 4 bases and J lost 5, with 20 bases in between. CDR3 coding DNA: TGCGCCAGCAGCCGGGAACAGTCTTGGGTCGGGTATGGCTACACCTTC. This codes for CASSREQSWVGYGYTF.

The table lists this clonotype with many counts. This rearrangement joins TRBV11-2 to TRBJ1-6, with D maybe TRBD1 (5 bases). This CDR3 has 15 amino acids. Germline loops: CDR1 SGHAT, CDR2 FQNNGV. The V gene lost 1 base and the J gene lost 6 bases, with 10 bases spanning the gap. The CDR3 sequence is CASSLGAGTNSPLHF. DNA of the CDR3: TGTGCCAGCAGCTTAGGGGCGGGGACTAATTCACCCCTCCACTTT.